The 25 T cell receptor beta chains reported below all come from one sample, sequenced in a study of T-cell reconstitution after alpha-beta-depleted transplantation in children. TCRbeta library preparation incorporated unique molecular identifiers. From the PCR reads, TCRdb called clonotypes with MiXCR, one entry per CDR3 protein. The repertoire consists of under 250,000 distinct CDR3 sequences, with around a sixth occurring once and the leading ten covering around two fifths. The starting material was PBMCs, mostly from graft donor cells, obtained 360 days after TCRalphabeta/CD19-depleted stem cell transplant. Receptors were obtained from a male patient aged 2-15 years who had a stem cell transplant for acute lymphoblastic leukemia, so the T cells may come from the graft donor.

The V gene is TRBV20-1, the J gene TRBJ2-7; a weak D match, TRBD2 (6 bases). CDR1 is DFQATT, CDR2 SNEGSKA, per germline (reference sequence). V lost 0 bases and J lost 7, with 16 bases in between. This CDR3 region has 14 residues. The CDR3 DNA follows: TGCAGTGCTAGAGACGGGAGTCGGGTGGGAGAGCAGTACTTC. Amino acid sequence: CSARDGSRVGEQYF.

The chain links TRBV4-2 to TRBJ2-3; no firm D call. There are 12 residues in the CDR3. Trimming stripped 2 bases from V and 2 bases from J, with 2 bases between. From germline, CDR1 is LGHNA and CDR2 YNFKEQ. CDR3 sequence: CASSQFTDTQYF. In DNA form, the CDR3 reads TGTGCCAGCAGCCAATTCACAGATACGCAGTATTTT.

This clonotype was counted a few times. The rearrangement uses TRBV2 and TRBJ1-3; no reliable D call. Germline V gene lookup returns CDR1 SNHLY and CDR2 FYNNEI. V shed 6 bases and J shed 2 bases, with 14 bases lying between them. The CDR3 has 15 residues. CDR3 in amino acids: CASRIRREAGNTIYF. Written as DNA, the CDR3 is TGTGCCAGCAGAATAAGGAGAGAAGCTGGAAACACCATATATTTT.

This clonotype was seen only a few times. The rearrangement joins TRBV27 to TRBJ1-2, with TRBD1 identical over 8 bases. This CDR3 contains 17 residues. Germline V gene data show CDR1 as MNHEY and CDR2 as SMNVEV (reference sequence). With 2 bases clipped from V and 2 bases from J, the junction kept 10 bases outside the gene matches. The CDR3 loop reads CASSLSQGASINYGYTF. For the CDR3, the DNA is TGTGCCAGCAGTTTAAGCCAGGGGGCATCAATCAACTATGGCTACACCTTC.

This clonotype has just a few counts. The rearrangement links TRBV5-1 to TRBJ2-1, with a tentative D call TRBD2 (6 bases). Germline V CDR1 and CDR2: SGHRS, YFSETQ. The CDR3 has 13 residues. The germline V and J ends were trimmed by 4 bases and 6 bases, with 11 bases remaining between them. The CDR3: CASSAGTGNEQFF. Written as DNA, the CDR3 is TGCGCCAGCAGCGCCGGGACTGGCAATGAGCAGTTCTTC.

This clonotype was seen a single time. This chain connects TRBV7-2 to TRBJ1-3, with D maybe TRBD1 (5 bases). The CDR3 is made up of 20 amino acids. The germline V gene has CDR1 SGHTA and CDR2 FQGNSA. Trimming removed 0 bases at V and 0 bases at J, with 21 bases between. The CDR3 reads CASSLALTENKLLSGNTIYF. DNA for the CDR3: TGTGCCAGCAGCTTAGCTTTGACAGAGAATAAATTACTCTCTGGAAACACCATATATTTT.

This clonotype was detected a few times. The V call is TRBV27, the J call TRBJ1-5, with TRBD1 as a possible D gene (5 bases). Germline loops: CDR1 MNHEY, CDR2 SMNVEV (reference sequence). V was trimmed by 10 bases and J by 5 bases, leaving 18 bases between them. The CDR3 is made up of 14 amino acids. The CDR3 loop reads CATLPTAGDQPQHF. In nucleotides, the CDR3 is TGTGCCACCTTACCGACCGCGGGGGATCAGCCCCAGCATTTT.

This clonotype has a handful of counts. J is TRBJ1-1 and V is TRBV25-1; no reliable D call. CDR3 length equals 12 residues. The V end lost 8 bases, the J end lost 1 base, and 8 bases lay between the germline ends. Germline V lookup: CDR1 MGHDK, CDR2 SYGVNS. The CDR3 region has the DNA TGTGCCAGCGGACGAGGGAACACTGAAGCTTTCTTT. Translating it yields CASGRGNTEAFF.

CDR3 region: CASSYSVDRTAYNEQFF. In DNA form, the CDR3 reads TGTGCCAGCAGTTACTCGGTGGACAGAACGGCCTACAATGAGCAGTTCTTC. This chain uses TRBV6-5 with TRBJ2-1; D might be TRBD1 (6 bases). In germline, CDR1 is MNHEY, CDR2 SVGAGI. The V and J ends lost 0 bases and 2 bases respectively, with 14 bases between them. The CDR3 has 17 amino acids.

The chain has TRBV10-3 and TRBJ2-3, with 9 nucleotides matching TRBD2. Germline CDR1 ENHRY, CDR2 SYGVKD. The CDR3 loop spans 16 amino acids. The junction had 3 bases not matched to a gene; V was cut back by 0 bases and J by 2 bases. CDR3: CAISESERGVTDTQYF. In DNA form, the CDR3 reads TGTGCCATCAGTGAGTCCGAGCGGGGGGTCACAGATACGCAGTATTTT.

Here the CDR3 reads CASSLFRDMNTEAFF. CDR3 bases: TGCGCCAGCAGCTTATTCCGGGATATGAACACTGAAGCTTTCTTT. This sequence joins TRBV5-1 and TRBJ1-1; D gene ambiguous. Germline-derived CDR1 and CDR2 are SGHRS and YFSETQ. This CDR3 has 15 amino acids. V lost 2 bases and J lost 0, with 11 bases in between.

This clonotype was picked up many times. This chain joins TRBV10-3 and TRBJ2-2; a possible D gene is TRBD2 (6 bases). The CDR3 loop spans 12 amino acids. Germline V gene data show CDR1 as ENHRY and CDR2 as SYGVKD. With 10 bases removed from V and 3 bases from J, the gap between germline ends came to 9 bases. The CDR3 sequence: CATLADTGELFF. The CDR3 DNA follows: TGTGCCACCTTAGCGGACACCGGGGAGCTGTTTTTT.

The V and J genes are TRBV25-1 and TRBJ2-5; 7 nucleotides line up with TRBD2. Germline CDR1 reads MGHDK; CDR2 reads SYGVNS. The junction had 10 bases not matched to a gene; V was cut back by 1 base and J by 8 bases. CDR3 length equals 15 residues. CDR3 loop: CASSELSASGLTQYF. The CDR3 coding sequence is TGTGCCAGCAGTGAATTGTCGGCTAGCGGTCTTACCCAGTACTTC.

The chain links TRBV6-1 to TRBJ1-5; perhaps TRBD1 as D (5 bases). The V end lost 6 bases, the J end lost 0 bases, and 12 bases lay between the germline ends. The CDR3 is 15 amino acids. The germline V gene encodes CDR1 MNHNS and CDR2 SASEGT. The DNA for the CDR3 is TGTGCCAGCAGGGACGGGGGGACTAGCAATCAGCCCCAGCATTTT. This translates into CASRDGGTSNQPQHF.

The chain combines TRBV20-1 with TRBJ2-3, with D tentatively TRBD2 (5 bases). Germline CDR1 is DFQATT and CDR2 is SNEGSKA (reference sequence). The CDR3 loop spans 11 amino acids. The CDR3 sequence is CSGVLTDTQYF. DNA for the CDR3: TGCAGCGGGGTCCTCACAGATACGCAGTATTTT.

The chain employs TRBV27 and TRBJ2-1; D is perhaps TRBD2 (6 bases). This CDR3 is 13 amino acids long. The V gene lost 6 bases and the J gene lost 4 bases, with 10 bases spanning the gap. The germline gives CDR1 MNHEY, CDR2 SMNVEV (reference sequence). This CDR3 is CASRSSGYNEQFF. As DNA, the CDR3 is TGTGCCAGCAGAAGTAGCGGTTACAATGAGCAGTTCTTC.

Many counts were recorded for this clonotype. This chain links TRBV29-1 with TRBJ1-1, with D perhaps matching TRBD1 (5 bases). This CDR3 spans 14 amino acids. Germline-derived CDR1 and CDR2 are SQVTM and ANQGSEA. Trimming stripped 7 bases from V and 0 bases from J, with 15 bases between. The CDR3 sequence: CSAVPPGLNTEAFF. The DNA for the CDR3 is TGCAGCGCCGTACCGCCAGGGCTGAACACTGAAGCTTTCTTT.

The rearrangement uses TRBV10-1 and TRBJ2-7; D might be TRBD2 (5 bases). The V gene lost 6 bases and the J gene lost 3 bases, with 9 bases spanning the gap. This CDR3 is 12 amino acids long. The germline V gene encodes CDR1 WNHNN and CDR2 SYGVQD (reference sequence). The CDR3 spells CASSAGDYEQYF. CDR3 coding DNA: TGCGCCAGCAGCGCCGGGGACTACGAGCAGTACTTC.

The chain recombines TRBV29-1 with TRBJ2-3, with D maybe TRBD2 (5 bases). Germline assignment: CDR1 SQVTM and CDR2 ANQGSEA. This CDR3 comprises 12 residues. Trimming removed 6 bases at V and 6 bases at J, with 13 bases between. The CDR3 region has the DNA TGCAGCGTGTCACGGGGTTTGGATACGCAGTATTTT. Translation gives CSVSRGLDTQYF.

This clonotype was observed a few times. The chain joins TRBV20-1 to TRBJ1-2; perhaps TRBD1 as D (5 bases). Germline assignment: CDR1 DFQATT and CDR2 SNEGSKA (reference sequence). The germline V and J ends were trimmed by 3 bases and 2 bases, with 19 bases remaining between them. The CDR3 loop spans 16 amino acids. The CDR3: CSASLRQGEWNYGYTF. As DNA, the CDR3 is TGCAGTGCTAGTCTGAGGCAGGGTGAATGGAACTATGGCTACACCTTC.

The chain links TRBV12-3 or TRBV12-4 to TRBJ2-7; either TRBD1 or TRBD2 may fit D (5 bases each). V was shortened by 5 bases and J by 1 base, with 15 bases between the two germline ends. The CDR3 runs 15 residues. CDR3 bases: TGTGCCAGCAGTCCATCTTGGGGGAATTCCTACGAGCAGTACTTC. This translates into CASSPSWGNSYEQYF.

This clonotype was recorded at least ten times. The V and J genes are TRBV10-3 and TRBJ2-1; TRBD2 is a possible D gene (6 bases). The CDR3 is 17 amino acids. The V and J ends lost 0 bases and 7 bases respectively, with 19 bases between them. Germline V CDR1 and CDR2: ENHRY, SYGVKD. CDR3 coding DNA: TGTGCCATCAGTGAGTCGGGGTTGGGACTGGCAACTAATGAGCAGTTCTTC. This gives the protein CAISESGLGLATNEQFF.

This clonotype was observed a handful of times. The chain has TRBV6-1 and TRBJ2-5, with a possible D match to TRBD1 (6 bases). The germline gives CDR1 MNHNS, CDR2 SASEGT. The V gene lost 6 bases and the J gene lost 2 bases, with 19 bases spanning the gap. The CDR3 extends over 16 amino acids. The CDR3 DNA sequence: TGTGCCAGCAGCCTGGGGGCAGGGACAATACAAGAGACCCAGTACTTC. Protein: CASSLGAGTIQETQYF.

This clonotype was picked up many times. The chain recombines TRBV5-1 with TRBJ2-1; TRBD2 agrees at 7 bases. Per germline, CDR1 SGHRS and CDR2 YFSETQ. This CDR3 has 14 amino acids. The V gene end was trimmed by 4 bases and the J gene end by 5 bases; junction bases not matched to a gene: 6. The CDR3 is CASSMTSTNNEQFF. CDR3 DNA sequence: TGCGCCAGCAGCATGACTAGCACGAACAATGAGCAGTTCTTC. The entire variable domain, with the rest obtained from reference TRBV5-1 and TRBJ2-1, is as follows: KAGVTQTPRYLIKTRGQQVTLSCSPISGHRSVSWYQQTPGQGLQFLFEYFSETQRNKGNFPGRFSGRQFSNSRSEMNVSTLELGDSALYLCASSMTSTNNEQFFGPGTRLTVL.

This clonotype was seen more than once but under ten times. The V and J genes are TRBV5-6 and TRBJ2-5, with TRBD1 identical over 7 bases. This CDR3 region has 16 residues. Germline CDR1 SGHDT, CDR2 YYEEEE. V trimming: 2 bases; J trimming: 0 bases; junction bases outside the gene matches: 7. CDR3: CASSFLGQANQETQYF. The CDR3, as DNA: TGTGCCAGCAGCTTCCTAGGACAGGCCAACCAAGAGACCCAGTACTTC. The full variable domain, with the rest looked up from reference TRBV5-6 and TRBJ2-5, is DAGVTQSPTHLIKTRGQQVTLRCSPKSGHDTVSWYQQALGQGPQFIFQYYEEEERQRGNFPDRFSGHQFPNYSSELNVNALLLGDSALYLCASSFLGQANQETQYFGPGTRLLVL.